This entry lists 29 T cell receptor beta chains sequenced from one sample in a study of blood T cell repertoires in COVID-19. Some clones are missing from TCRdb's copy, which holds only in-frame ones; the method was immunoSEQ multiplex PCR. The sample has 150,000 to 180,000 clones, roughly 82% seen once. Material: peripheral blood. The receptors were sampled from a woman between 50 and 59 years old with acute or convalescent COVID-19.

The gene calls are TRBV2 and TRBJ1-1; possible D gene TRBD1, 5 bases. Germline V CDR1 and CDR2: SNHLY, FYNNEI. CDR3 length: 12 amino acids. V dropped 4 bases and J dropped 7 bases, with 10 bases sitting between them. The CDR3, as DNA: TGTGCCAGCAGTGCGGCAGGGCTTGAAGCTTTCTTT. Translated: CASSAAGLEAFF.

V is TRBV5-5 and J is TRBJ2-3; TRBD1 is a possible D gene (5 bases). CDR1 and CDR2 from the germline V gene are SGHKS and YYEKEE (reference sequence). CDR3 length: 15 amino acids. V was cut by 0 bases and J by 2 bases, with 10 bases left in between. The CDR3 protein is CASSLVSGHTDTQYF. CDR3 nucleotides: TGTGCCAGCAGCTTGGTATCAGGACACACAGATACGCAGTATTTT.

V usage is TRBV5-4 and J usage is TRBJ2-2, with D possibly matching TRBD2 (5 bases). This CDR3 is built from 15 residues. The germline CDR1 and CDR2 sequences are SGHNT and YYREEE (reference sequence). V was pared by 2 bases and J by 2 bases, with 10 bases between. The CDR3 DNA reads TGTGCCAGCAGCTTCGGCGGGCATAACACCGGGGAGCTGTTTTTT. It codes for CASSFGGHNTGELFF.

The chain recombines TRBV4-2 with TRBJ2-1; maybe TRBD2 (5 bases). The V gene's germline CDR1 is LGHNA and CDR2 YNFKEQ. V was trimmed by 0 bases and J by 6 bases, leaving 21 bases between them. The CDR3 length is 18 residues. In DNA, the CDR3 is TGTGCCAGCAGCCAAGATGAAACGCGGACGAGGGTTGGCAATGAGCAGTTCTTC. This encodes CASSQDETRTRVGNEQFF.

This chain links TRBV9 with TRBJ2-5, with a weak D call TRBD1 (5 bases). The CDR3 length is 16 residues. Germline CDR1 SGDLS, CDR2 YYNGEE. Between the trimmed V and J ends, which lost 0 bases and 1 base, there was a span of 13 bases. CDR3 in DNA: TGTGCCAGCAGCGTAGGAAGACAGACAATCCAAGAGACCCAGTACTTC. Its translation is CASSVGRQTIQETQYF.

The CDR3 bases are TGTGCCAGCAGCTTAGCGGCGGGGGCCAATAATTCACCCCTCCACTTT. It encodes CASSLAAGANNSPLHF. The V and J genes are TRBV7-2 and TRBJ1-6, with a weak D call TRBD1 (6 bases). The V gene's germline CDR1 is SGHTA and CDR2 FQGNSA. The V end was cut by 0 bases, the J end by 5 bases, with 11 bases between. The CDR3 runs to 16 residues.

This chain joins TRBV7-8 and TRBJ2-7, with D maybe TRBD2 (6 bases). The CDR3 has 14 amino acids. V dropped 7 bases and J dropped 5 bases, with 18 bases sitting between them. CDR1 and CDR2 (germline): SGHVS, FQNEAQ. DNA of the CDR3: TGTGCCAGCATGCTCGGGCGGGGTCTGAACGAGCAGTACTTC. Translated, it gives CASMLGRGLNEQYF. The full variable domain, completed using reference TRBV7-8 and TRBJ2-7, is GAGVSQSPRYKVAKRGQDVALRCDPISGHVSLFWYQQALGQGPEFLTYFQNEAQLDKSGLPSDRFFAERPEGSVSTLKIQRTQQEDSAVYLCASMLGRGLNEQYFGPGTRLTVT.

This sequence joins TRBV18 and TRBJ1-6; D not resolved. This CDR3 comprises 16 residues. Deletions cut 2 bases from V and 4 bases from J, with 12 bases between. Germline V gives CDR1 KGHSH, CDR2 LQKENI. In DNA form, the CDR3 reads TGTGCCAGCTCACCATCGGGATGGGGTTATAATTCACCCCTCCACTTT. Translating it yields CASSPSGWGYNSPLHF.

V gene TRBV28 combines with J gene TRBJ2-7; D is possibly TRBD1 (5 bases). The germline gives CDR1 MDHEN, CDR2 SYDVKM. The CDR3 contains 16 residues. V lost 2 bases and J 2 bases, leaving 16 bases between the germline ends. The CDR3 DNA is TGTGCCAGCAGTTTAAGTGGGGCAGGGCAACCCTACGAGCAGTACTTC. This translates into CASSLSGAGQPYEQYF.

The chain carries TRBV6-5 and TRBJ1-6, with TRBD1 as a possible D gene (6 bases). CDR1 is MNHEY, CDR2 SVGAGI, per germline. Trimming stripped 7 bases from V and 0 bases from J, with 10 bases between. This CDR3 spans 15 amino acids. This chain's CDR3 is CASNQGSSYNSPLHF. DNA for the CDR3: TGTGCCAGCAACCAGGGGAGCTCCTATAATTCACCCCTCCACTTT.

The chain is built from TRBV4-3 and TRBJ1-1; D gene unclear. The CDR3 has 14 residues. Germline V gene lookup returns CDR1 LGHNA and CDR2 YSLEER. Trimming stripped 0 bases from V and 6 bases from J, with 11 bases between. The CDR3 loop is CASSQDLRDPEAFF. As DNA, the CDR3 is TGCGCCAGCAGCCAAGATCTGAGGGATCCTGAAGCTTTCTTT.

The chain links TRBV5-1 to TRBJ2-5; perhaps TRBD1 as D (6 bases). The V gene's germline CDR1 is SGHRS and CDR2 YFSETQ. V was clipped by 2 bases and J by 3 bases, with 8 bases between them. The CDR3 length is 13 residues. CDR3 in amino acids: CASSFSGEETQYF. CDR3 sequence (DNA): TGCGCCAGCAGCTTCTCAGGGGAAGAGACCCAGTACTTC.

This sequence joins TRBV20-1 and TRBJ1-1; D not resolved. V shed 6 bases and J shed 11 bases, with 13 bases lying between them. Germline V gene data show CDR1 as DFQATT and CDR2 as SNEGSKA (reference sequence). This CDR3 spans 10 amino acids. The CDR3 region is CSAIEALAFF. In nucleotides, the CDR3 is TGCAGTGCCATCGAAGCCCTGGCTTTCTTT.

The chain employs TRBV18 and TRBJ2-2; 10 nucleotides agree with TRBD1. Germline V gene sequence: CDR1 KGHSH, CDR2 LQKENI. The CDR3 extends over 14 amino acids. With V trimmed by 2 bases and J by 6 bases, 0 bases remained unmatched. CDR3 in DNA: TGTGCCAGCTCACCAGGGACAGGGGCCGGGGAGCTGTTTTTT. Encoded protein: CASSPGTGAGELFF.

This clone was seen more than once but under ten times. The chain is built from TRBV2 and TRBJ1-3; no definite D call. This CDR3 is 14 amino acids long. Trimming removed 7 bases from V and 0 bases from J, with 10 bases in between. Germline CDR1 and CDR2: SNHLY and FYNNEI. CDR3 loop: CASKILSSGNTIYF. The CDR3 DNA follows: TGTGCCAGCAAGATCCTGAGCTCTGGAAACACCATATATTTT.

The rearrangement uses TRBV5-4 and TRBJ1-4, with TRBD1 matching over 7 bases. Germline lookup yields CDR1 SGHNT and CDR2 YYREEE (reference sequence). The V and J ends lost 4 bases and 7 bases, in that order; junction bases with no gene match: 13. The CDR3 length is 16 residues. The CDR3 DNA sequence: TGTGCCAGCAGCCCTACGACAGGGCCGTATACTGAAAAACTGTTTTTT. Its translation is CASSPTTGPYTEKLFF.

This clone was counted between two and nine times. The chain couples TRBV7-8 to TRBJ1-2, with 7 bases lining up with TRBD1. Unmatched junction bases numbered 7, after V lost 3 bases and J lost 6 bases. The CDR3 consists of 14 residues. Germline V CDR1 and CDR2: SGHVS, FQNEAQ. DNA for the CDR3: TGTGCCAGCAGCTTGGACAGGTTTGGTGATGGCTACACCTTC. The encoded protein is CASSLDRFGDGYTF. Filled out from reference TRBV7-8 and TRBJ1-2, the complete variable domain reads GAGVSQSPRYKVAKRGQDVALRCDPISGHVSLFWYQQALGQGPEFLTYFQNEAQLDKSGLPSDRFFAERPEGSVSTLKIQRTQQEDSAVYLCASSLDRFGDGYTFGSGTRLTVV.

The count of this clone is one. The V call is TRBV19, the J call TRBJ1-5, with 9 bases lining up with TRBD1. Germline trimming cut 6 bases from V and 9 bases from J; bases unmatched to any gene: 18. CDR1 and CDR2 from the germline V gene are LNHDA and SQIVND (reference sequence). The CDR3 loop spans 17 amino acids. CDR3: CASRLTRDRAEGRPQHF. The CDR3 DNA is TGTGCCAGTAGACTTACCCGGGACAGGGCAGAGGGTAGGCCCCAGCATTTT.

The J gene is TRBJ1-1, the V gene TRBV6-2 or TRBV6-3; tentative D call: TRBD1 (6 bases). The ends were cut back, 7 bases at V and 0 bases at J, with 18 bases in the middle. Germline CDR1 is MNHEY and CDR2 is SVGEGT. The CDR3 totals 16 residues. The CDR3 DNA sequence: TGTGCCAGCAACCCCGGGGGGGGGCGGATGAACACTGAAGCTTTCTTT. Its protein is CASNPGGGRMNTEAFF.

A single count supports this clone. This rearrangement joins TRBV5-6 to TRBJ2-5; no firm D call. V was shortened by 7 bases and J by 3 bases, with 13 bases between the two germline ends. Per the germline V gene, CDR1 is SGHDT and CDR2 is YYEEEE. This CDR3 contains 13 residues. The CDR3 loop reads CASSLLEKETQYF. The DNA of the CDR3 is TGTGCCAGCTCCCTTCTAGAGAAAGAGACCCAGTACTTC.

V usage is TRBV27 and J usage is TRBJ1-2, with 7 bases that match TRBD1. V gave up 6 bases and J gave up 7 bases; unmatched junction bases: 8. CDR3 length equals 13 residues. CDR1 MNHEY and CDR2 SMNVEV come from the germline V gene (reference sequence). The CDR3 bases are TGTGCCAGCAGAAAAGGACAGGCAGGTGGCTACACCTTC. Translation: CASRKGQAGGYTF.

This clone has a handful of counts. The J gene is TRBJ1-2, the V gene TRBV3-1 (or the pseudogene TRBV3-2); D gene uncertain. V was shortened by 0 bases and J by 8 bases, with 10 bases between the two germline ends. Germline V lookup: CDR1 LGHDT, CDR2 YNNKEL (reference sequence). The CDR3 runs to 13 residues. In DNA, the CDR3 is TGTGCCAGCAGCCAAGATCCACGGTCCGGCTACACCTTC. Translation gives CASSQDPRSGYTF.

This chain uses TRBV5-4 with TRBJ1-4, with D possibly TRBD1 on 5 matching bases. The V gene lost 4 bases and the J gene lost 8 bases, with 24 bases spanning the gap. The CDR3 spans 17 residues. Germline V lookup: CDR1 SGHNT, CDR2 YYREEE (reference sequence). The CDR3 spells CASSSGGRGPREEKLFF. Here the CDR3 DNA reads TGTGCCAGCAGCAGTGGGGGTCGGGGCCCTCGGGAGGAAAAACTGTTTTTT.

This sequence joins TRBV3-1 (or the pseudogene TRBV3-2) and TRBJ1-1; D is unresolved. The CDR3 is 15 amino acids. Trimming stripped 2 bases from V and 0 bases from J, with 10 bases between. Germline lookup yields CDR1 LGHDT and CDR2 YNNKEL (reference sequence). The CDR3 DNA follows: TGTGCCAGCAGCCAATACTCGGGGATGAACACTGAAGCTTTCTTT. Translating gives CASSQYSGMNTEAFF.

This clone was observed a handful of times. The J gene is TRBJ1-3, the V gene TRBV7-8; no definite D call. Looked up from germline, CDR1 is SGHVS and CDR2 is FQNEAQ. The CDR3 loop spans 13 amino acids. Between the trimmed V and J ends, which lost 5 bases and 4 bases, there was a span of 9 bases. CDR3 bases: TGTGCCAGCAGCGCCTTTCAGGGAAACACCATATATTTT. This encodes CASSAFQGNTIYF.

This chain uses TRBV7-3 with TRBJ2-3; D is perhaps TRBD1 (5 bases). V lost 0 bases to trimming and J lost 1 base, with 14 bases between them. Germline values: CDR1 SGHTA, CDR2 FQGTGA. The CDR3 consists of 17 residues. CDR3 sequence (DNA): TGTGCCAGCAGCTTAACGGGCCCGATAGGGGGCACAGATACGCAGTATTTT. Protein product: CASSLTGPIGGTDTQYF. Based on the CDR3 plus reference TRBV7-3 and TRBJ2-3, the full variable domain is GAGVSQTPSNKVTEKGKYVELRCDPISGHTALYWYRQSLGQGPEFLIYFQGTGAADDSGLPNDRFFAVRPEGSVSTLKIQRTERGDSAVYLCASSLTGPIGGTDTQYFGPGTRLTVL.

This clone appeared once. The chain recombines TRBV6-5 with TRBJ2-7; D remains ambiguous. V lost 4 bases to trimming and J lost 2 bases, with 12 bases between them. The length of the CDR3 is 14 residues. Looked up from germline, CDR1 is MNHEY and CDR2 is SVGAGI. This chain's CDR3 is CASSLAQRAYEQYF. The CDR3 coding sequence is TGTGCCAGCAGTTTGGCTCAGCGCGCCTACGAGCAGTACTTC.

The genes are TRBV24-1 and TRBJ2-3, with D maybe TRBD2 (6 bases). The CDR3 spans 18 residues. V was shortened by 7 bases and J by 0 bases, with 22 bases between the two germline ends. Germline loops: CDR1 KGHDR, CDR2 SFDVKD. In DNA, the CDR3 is TGTGCCACCAGCGTCTCGTGGGAGGCCTGGTCTAGCACAGATACGCAGTATTTT. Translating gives CATSVSWEAWSSTDTQYF.

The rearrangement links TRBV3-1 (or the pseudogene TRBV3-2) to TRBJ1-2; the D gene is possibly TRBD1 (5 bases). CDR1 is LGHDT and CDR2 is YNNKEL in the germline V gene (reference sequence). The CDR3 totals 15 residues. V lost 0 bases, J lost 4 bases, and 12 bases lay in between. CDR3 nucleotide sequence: TGTGCCAGCAGCCAAGAGAATGCAGGGCTCTATGGCTACACCTTC. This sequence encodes CASSQENAGLYGYTF.